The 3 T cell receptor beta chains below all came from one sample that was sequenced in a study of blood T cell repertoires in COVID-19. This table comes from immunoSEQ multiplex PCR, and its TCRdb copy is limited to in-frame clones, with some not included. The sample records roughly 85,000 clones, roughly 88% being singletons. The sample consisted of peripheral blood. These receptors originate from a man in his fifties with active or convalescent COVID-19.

The CDR3 is CASSRDRAQETQYF. For the CDR3, the DNA is TGTGCCAGCAGCAGGGACAGGGCACAAGAGACCCAGTACTTC. The rearrangement joins TRBV7-7 to TRBJ2-5, with 9 bases fitting TRBD1. The CDR3 loop spans 14 amino acids. Trimming took 5 bases from V and 2 from J; bases not matched to a gene: 3. Germline V lookup: CDR1 SSHAT, CDR2 FNYEAQ (reference sequence).

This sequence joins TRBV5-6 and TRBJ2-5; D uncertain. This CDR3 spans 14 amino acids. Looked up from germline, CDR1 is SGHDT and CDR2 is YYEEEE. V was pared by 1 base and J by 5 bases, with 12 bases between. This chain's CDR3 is CASSLRGAWETQYF. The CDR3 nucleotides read TGTGCCAGCAGCTTGCGAGGAGCTTGGGAGACCCAGTACTTC. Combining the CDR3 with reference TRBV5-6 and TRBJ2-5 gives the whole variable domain DAGVTQSPTHLIKTRGQQVTLRCSPKSGHDTVSWYQQALGQGPQFIFQYYEEEERQRGNFPDRFSGHQFPNYSSELNVNALLLGDSALYLCASSLRGAWETQYFGPGTRLLVL.

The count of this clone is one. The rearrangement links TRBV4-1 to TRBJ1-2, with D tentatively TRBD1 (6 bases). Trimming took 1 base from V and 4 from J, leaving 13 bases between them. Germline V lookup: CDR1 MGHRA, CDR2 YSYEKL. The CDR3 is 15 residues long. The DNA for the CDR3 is TGCGCCAGCAGCCAAGGAAGACAGGAATTCTATGGCTACACCTTC. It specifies CASSQGRQEFYGYTF.